The rows below give T cell receptor beta chains drawn from one sample of a study of Tregs in tolerant kidney transplant recipients. TCRdb keeps only in-frame clones here, not all; method: immunoSEQ multiplex PCR. Found here are over 70,000 clones, around nine tenths of them singletons; the top ten hold 1.5% to 2%. The sequencing used CD4+ T cells from blood (PBMCs), collected 24 months after the transplant. These receptors originate from a human patient who received a combined kidney and bone marrow transplant. Some T cells may have come from the graft donor. The CDR3 runs from the conserved cysteine through the conserved F or W. D genes are given only for firm matches. Part of the rows lack a size; the others show once, few, many or a class for expanded clones.

J: TRBJ2-1; V: TRBV9; size: NA; D: NA; CDR3: CASSPGQSRGPNNEQFF; DNA: TGTGCCAGCAGTCCTGGGCAGAGCAGGGGTCCCAACAATGAGCAGTTCTTC
J: TRBJ2-7; V: TRBV18; size: NA; D: NA; CDR3: CASSPRDEQYF; DNA: TGTGCCAGCTCACCCCGGGACGAGCAGTACTTC
J: TRBJ2-1; V: TRBV9; size: NA; D: TRBD1; CDR3: CASSVRGQFSYNEQFF; DNA: TGTGCCAGCAGCGTAAGGGGACAGTTCTCCTACAATGAGCAGTTCTTC
J: TRBJ2-2; V: TRBV4-3; size: NA; D: TRBD1; CDR3: CASSRTGGVGNTGELFF; DNA: TGCGCCAGCAGCCGGACAGGGGGCGTTGGGAACACCGGGGAGCTGTTTTTT
J: TRBJ2-1; V: TRBV11-2; size: NA; D: TRBD1; CDR3: CASSLTGSSYNEQFF; DNA: TGTGCCAGCAGCCTGACAGGGAGCTCCTACAATGAGCAGTTCTTC
J: TRBJ2-5; V: TRBV6-4; size: NA; D: TRBD2; CDR3: CASSEFEAGGRGETQYF; DNA: TGTGCCAGCAGTGAATTCGAAGCGGGAGGGCGGGGAGAGACCCAGTACTTC
J: TRBJ2-7; V: TRBV7-2; size: NA; D: NA; CDR3: CASSFAPRTYEQYF; DNA: TGTGCCAGCAGCTTTGCTCCGCGGACCTACGAGCAGTACTTC
J: TRBJ1-4; V: TRBV7-2; size: NA; D: NA; CDR3: CASSATRGGLPNEKLFF; DNA: TGTGCCAGCAGCGCCACCAGGGGCGGTTTACCTAATGAAAAACTGTTTTTT
J: TRBJ1-1; V: TRBV7-2; size: NA; D: TRBD1; CDR3: CASSYRTGLNTEAFF; DNA: TGTGCCAGCAGCTATCGGACAGGGTTGAACACTGAAGCTTTCTTT
J: TRBJ1-5; V: TRBV6-1; size: NA; D: NA; CDR3: CASSWDGGKPQHF; DNA: TGTGCCAGCTCATGGGACGGGGGGAAGCCCCAGCATTTT
J: TRBJ1-2; V: TRBV30; size: NA; D: NA; CDR3: CAWSDQRVAGYTF; DNA: TGTGCCTGGAGTGACCAGAGGGTAGCTGGCTACACCTTC
J: TRBJ2-7; V: TRBV28; size: NA; D: TRBD1; CDR3: CASSRWDREMSEQYF; DNA: TGTGCCAGCAGTCGCTGGGACAGGGAGATGAGCGAGCAGTACTTC
J: TRBJ2-1; V: TRBV11-2; size: NA; D: NA; CDR3: CASSLEALRSGGYAYNEQFF; DNA: TGTGCCAGCAGCTTAGAGGCCCTCCGGTCCGGCGGTTACGCCTACAATGAGCAGTTCTTC
J: TRBJ2-3; V: TRBV30; size: NA; D: NA; CDR3: CAWSVQHTQYF; DNA: TGTGCCTGGAGTGTACAGCATACGCAGTATTTT
J: TRBJ2-7; V: TRBV30; size: NA; D: TRBD2; CDR3: CAWTPGLDTYEQYF; DNA: TGTGCCTGGACCCCGGGACTAGACACCTACGAGCAGTACTTC
J: TRBJ2-7; V: TRBV29-1; size: NA; D: NA; CDR3: CSVTRTYEQYF; DNA: TGCAGCGTTACAAGGACATACGAGCAGTACTTC
J: TRBJ1-2; V: TRBV7-2; size: NA; D: NA; CDR3: CASSLRTGWTNYGYTF; DNA: TGTGCCAGCAGCTTACGTACAGGGTGGACTAACTATGGCTACACCTTC
J: TRBJ2-5; V: TRBV6-1; size: NA; D: NA; CDR3: CASSELWGVEETQYF; DNA: TGTGCCAGCAGTGAGCTTTGGGGAGTCGAGGAGACCCAGTACTTC
J: TRBJ2-1; V: TRBV5-4; size: NA; D: TRBD2; CDR3: CASCQREFYNEQFF; DNA: TGTGCCAGCTGCCAGCGGGAGTTCTACAATGAGCAGTTCTTC
J: TRBJ2-7; V: TRBV15; size: NA; D: NA; CDR3: CATSRDPGNSYEQYF; DNA: TGTGCCACCAGCAGAGATCCCGGGAATTCCTACGAGCAGTACTTC
J: TRBJ2-1; V: TRBV7-2; size: NA; D: TRBD2; CDR3: CASSSAGGSYNEQFF; DNA: TGTGCCAGCAGCTCAGCGGGAGGCTCCTACAATGAGCAGTTCTTC
J: TRBJ2-5; V: TRBV9; size: NA; D: NA; CDR3: CASSVDPTEETQYF; DNA: TGTGCCAGCAGCGTAGACCCTACGGAAGAGACCCAGTACTTC
J: TRBJ2-2; V: TRBV18; size: NA; D: NA; CDR3: CASSPMAELFF; DNA: TGTGCCAGCTCACCAATGGCCGAGCTGTTTTTT
J: TRBJ1-5; V: TRBV30; size: NA; D: NA; CDR3: CAWRQSNQPQHF; DNA: TGTGCCTGGAGACAGAGCAATCAGCCCCAGCATTTT
J: TRBJ2-2; V: TRBV7-2; size: NA; D: NA; CDR3: CASSRTRGLLNTGELFF; DNA: TGTGCCAGCAGCCGTACCCGCGGGTTACTAAACACCGGGGAGCTGTTTTTT
J: TRBJ2-3; V: TRBV7-6; size: NA; D: NA; CDR3: CASSLLKATDTQYF; DNA: TGTGCCAGCAGCTTACTCAAAGCAACGGATACGCAGTATTTT
J: TRBJ1-4; V: TRBV7-9; size: few; D: NA; CDR3: CASSPPAGLNEKLFF; DNA: TGTGCCAGCAGCCCCCCGGCGGGTCTTAATGAAAAACTGTTTTTT
J: TRBJ2-2; V: TRBV30; size: NA; D: TRBD2; CDR3: CAWRARRGGWDGELFF; DNA: TGTGCCTGGAGGGCCAGGCGGGGGGGTTGGGACGGGGAGCTGTTTTTT
J: TRBJ1-1; V: TRBV7-9; size: NA; D: TRBD1; CDR3: CASSSGTVKEPPAFF; DNA: TGTGCCAGCAGTTCTGGGACAGTCAAAGAGCCCCCAGCTTTCTTT
J: TRBJ2-1; V: TRBV19; size: once; D: NA; CDR3: CASSIVPGSSYNEQFF; DNA: TGTGCCAGTAGTATAGTACCGGGAAGCTCCTACAATGAGCAGTTCTTC
J: TRBJ2-5; V: TRBV27; size: NA; D: NA; CDR3: CASSLISRVETQYF; DNA: TGTGCCAGCAGTTTGATCTCGAGGGTTGAGACCCAGTACTTC
J: TRBJ2-7; V: TRBV9; size: NA; D: NA; CDR3: CASSVEQGSYEQYF; DNA: TGTGCCAGCAGCGTAGAACAGGGCTCCTACGAGCAGTACTTC
J: TRBJ2-2; V: TRBV7-7; size: NA; D: TRBD2; CDR3: CASSQTTSETMNTGELFF; DNA: TGTGCCAGCAGCCAGACGACTAGCGAAACTATGAACACCGGGGAGCTGTTTTTT
J: TRBJ2-5; V: TRBV7-2; size: NA; D: TRBD2; CDR3: CASSLVPAGGVFPETQYF; DNA: TGTGCCAGCAGCTTAGTTCCAGCGGGAGGGGTTTTTCCAGAGACCCAGTACTTC
J: TRBJ2-1; V: TRBV10-3; size: NA; D: TRBD2; CDR3: CAISGEWGLAGGNNEQFF; DNA: TGTGCCATCAGTGGGGAATGGGGACTAGCGGGAGGTAACAATGAGCAGTTCTTC
J: TRBJ1-4; V: TRBV7-3; size: NA; D: TRBD1; CDR3: CASSLDRANEKLFF; DNA: TGTGCCAGCAGCCTGGACAGGGCCAATGAAAAACTGTTTTTT
J: TRBJ2-3; V: TRBV10-3; size: NA; D: NA; CDR3: CAISHRSFTDTQYF; DNA: TGTGCCATCAGCCACCGGTCCTTCACAGATACGCAGTATTTT
J: TRBJ2-7; V: TRBV7-2; size: NA; D: NA; CDR3: CASSLGERGYEQYF; DNA: TGTGCCAGCAGCTTAGGAGAAAGGGGCTACGAGCAGTACTTC
J: TRBJ1-2; V: TRBV30; size: NA; D: TRBD1; CDR3: CAWNRDRMYGYTF; DNA: TGTGCCTGGAACCGGGACAGGATGTATGGCTACACCTTC
J: TRBJ1-2; V: TRBV9; size: NA; D: TRBD1; CDR3: CASSSRGQNYGYTF; DNA: TGTGCCAGCAGCTCGCGGGGACAGAACTATGGCTACACCTTC
J: TRBJ2-1; V: TRBV5-1; size: NA; D: NA; CDR3: CASSLGTGEMNEQFF; DNA: TGCGCCAGCAGCTTGGGGACGGGAGAGATGAATGAGCAGTTCTTC
J: TRBJ2-1; V: TRBV27; size: NA; D: TRBD2; CDR3: CASSKFGLASTYNEQFF; DNA: TGTGCCAGCAGTAAATTCGGACTAGCGTCGACCTACAATGAGCAGTTCTTC
J: TRBJ2-5; V: TRBV30; size: NA; D: TRBD2; CDR3: CAWRAGGLEVTQYF; DNA: TGTGCCTGGAGAGCGGGGGGGCTGGAGGTGACCCAGTACTTC
J: TRBJ2-7; V: TRBV5-4; size: NA; D: TRBD1; CDR3: CASSVDRGEQYF; DNA: TGTGCCAGCAGCGTCGACAGGGGCGAGCAGTACTTC
J: TRBJ1-1; V: TRBV7-2; size: NA; D: NA; CDR3: CASSLQGSSTEAFF; DNA: TGTGCCAGCAGCTTACAGGGGTCGTCCACTGAAGCTTTCTTT
J: TRBJ2-1; V: TRBV12-5; size: NA; D: TRBD2; CDR3: CASGLVLAGGHNEQFF; DNA: TGTGCTAGTGGTTTGGTACTAGCGGGGGGGCACAATGAGCAGTTCTTC
J: TRBJ2-4; V: TRBV2; size: NA; D: TRBD1; CDR3: CASKRDSAKNIQYF; DNA: TGTGCCAGCAAGAGGGACAGTGCCAAAAACATTCAGTACTTC
J: TRBJ2-3; V: TRBV29-1; size: NA; D: NA; CDR3: CSVQEGTDTQYF; DNA: TGCAGCGTCCAGGAAGGAACAGATACGCAGTATTTT
J: TRBJ2-2; V: TRBV7-6; size: NA; D: NA; CDR3: CASSSPYRGGGELFF; DNA: TGTGCCAGCAGCTCTCCGTACAGGGGGGGCGGGGAGCTGTTTTTT
J: TRBJ2-7; V: TRBV5-1; size: NA; D: TRBD1; CDR3: CASSLLTAGGLHEQYF; DNA: TGCGCCAGCAGCTTGTTGACGGCAGGGGGTCTCCACGAGCAGTACTTC
J: TRBJ2-7; V: TRBV5-1; size: NA; D: NA; CDR3: CASSLAQGASYEQYF; DNA: TGCGCCAGCAGCTTGGCACAGGGTGCATCCTACGAGCAGTACTTC
J: TRBJ2-3; V: TRBV4-3; size: NA; D: TRBD2; CDR3: CASSQGASGRADTQYF; DNA: TGCGCCAGCAGCCAGGGCGCTAGCGGGAGGGCAGATACGCAGTATTTT
J: TRBJ1-5; V: TRBV18; size: NA; D: NA; CDR3: CASSWGPGVINQPQHF; DNA: TGTGCCAGCTCCTGGGGGCCAGGGGTCATCAATCAGCCCCAGCATTTT
J: TRBJ2-5; V: TRBV5-6; size: NA; D: NA; CDR3: CASSSKDFLRETQYF; DNA: TGTGCCAGCAGCTCTAAGGACTTCTTGCGAGAGACCCAGTACTTC
J: TRBJ2-7; V: TRBV5-1; size: NA; D: NA; CDR3: CATLGPFLRGLSSYEQYF; DNA: TGCGCCACCCTAGGGCCCTTTCTGAGGGGACTGAGCTCCTACGAGCAGTACTTC